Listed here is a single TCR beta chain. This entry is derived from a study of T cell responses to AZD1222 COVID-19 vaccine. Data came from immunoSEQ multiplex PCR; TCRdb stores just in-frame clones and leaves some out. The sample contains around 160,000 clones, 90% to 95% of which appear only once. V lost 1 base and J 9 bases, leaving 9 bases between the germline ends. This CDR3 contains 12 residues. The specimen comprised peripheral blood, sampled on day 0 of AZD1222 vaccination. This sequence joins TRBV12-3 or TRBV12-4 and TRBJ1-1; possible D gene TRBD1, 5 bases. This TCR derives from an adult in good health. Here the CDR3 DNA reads TGTGCCAGCAGTTTAGGGGAGGGGAAAGCTTTCTTT. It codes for CASSLGEGKAFF.